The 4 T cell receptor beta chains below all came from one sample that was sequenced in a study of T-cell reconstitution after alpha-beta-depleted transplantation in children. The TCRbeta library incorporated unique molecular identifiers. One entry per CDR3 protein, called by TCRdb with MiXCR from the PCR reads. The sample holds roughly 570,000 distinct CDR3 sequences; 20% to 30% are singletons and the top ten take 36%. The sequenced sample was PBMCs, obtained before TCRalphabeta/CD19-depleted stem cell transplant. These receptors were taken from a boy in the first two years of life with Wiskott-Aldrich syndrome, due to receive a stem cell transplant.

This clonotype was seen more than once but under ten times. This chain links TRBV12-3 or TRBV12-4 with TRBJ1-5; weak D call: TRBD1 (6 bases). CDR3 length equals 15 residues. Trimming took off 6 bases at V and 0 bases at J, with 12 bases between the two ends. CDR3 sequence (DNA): TGTGCCAGCAGGCGGGGGGGACATAGCAATCAGCCCCAGCATTTT. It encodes CASRRGGHSNQPQHF.

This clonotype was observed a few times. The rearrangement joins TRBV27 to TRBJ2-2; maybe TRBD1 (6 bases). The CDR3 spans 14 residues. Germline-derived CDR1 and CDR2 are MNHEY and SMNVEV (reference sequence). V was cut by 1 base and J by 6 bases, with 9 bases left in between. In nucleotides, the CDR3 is TGTGCCAGCAGTTTATATGAGGGGGCCGGGGAGCTGTTTTTT. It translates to CASSLYEGAGELFF.

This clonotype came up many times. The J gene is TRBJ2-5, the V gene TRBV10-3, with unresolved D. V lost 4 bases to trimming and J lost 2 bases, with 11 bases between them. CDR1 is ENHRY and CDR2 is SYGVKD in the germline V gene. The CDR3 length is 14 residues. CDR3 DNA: TGTGCCATCAGTGTGGGCAGCGAACAAGAGACCCAGTACTTC. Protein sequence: CAISVGSEQETQYF.

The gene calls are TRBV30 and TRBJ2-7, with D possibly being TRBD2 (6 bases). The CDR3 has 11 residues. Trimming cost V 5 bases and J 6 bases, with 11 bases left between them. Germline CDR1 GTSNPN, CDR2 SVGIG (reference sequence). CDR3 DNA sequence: TGTGCCTGGGACGGAGGGGTCGAGCAGTACTTC. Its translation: CAWDGGVEQYF.